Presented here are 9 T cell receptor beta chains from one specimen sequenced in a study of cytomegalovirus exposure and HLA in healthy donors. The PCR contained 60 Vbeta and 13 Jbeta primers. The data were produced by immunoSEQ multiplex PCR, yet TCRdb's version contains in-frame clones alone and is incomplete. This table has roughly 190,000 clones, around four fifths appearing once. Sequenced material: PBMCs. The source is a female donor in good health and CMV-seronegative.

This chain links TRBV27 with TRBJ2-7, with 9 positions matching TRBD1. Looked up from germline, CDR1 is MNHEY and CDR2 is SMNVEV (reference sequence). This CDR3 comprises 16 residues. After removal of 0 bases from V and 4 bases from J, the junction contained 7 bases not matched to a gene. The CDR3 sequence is CASSLSGTGNWYEQYF. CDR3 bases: TGTGCCAGCAGTTTATCGGGGACAGGGAATTGGTACGAGCAGTACTTC.

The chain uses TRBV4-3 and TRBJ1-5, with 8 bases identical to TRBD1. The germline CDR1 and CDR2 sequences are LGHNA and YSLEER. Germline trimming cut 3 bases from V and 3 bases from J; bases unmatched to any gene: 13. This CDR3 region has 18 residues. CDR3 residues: CASSQGRGAGGDNQPQHF. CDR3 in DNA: TGCGCCAGCAGCCAGGGTCGAGGGGCAGGGGGCGACAATCAGCCCCAGCATTTT.

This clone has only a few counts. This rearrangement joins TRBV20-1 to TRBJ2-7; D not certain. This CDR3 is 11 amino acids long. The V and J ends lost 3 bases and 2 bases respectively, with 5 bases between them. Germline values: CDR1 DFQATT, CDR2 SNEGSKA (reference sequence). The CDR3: CSASAAYEQYF. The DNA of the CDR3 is TGCAGTGCTAGTGCGGCCTACGAGCAGTACTTC.

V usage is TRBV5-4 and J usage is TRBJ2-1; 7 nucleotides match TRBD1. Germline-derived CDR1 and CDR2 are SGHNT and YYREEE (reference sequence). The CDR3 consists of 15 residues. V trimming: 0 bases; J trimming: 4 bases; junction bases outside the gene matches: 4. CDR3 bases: TGTGCCAGCAGCTTGGACAGGGGAACGTACAATGAGCAGTTCTTC. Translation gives CASSLDRGTYNEQFF.

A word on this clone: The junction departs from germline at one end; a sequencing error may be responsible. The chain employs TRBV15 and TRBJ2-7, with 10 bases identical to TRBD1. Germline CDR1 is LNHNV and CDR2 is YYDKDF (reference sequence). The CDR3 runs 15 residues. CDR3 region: CATSPSGTGAYGQYF. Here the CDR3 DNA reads TGTGCCACCAGCCCAAGCGGGACAGGGGCATACGGGCAGTACTTC.

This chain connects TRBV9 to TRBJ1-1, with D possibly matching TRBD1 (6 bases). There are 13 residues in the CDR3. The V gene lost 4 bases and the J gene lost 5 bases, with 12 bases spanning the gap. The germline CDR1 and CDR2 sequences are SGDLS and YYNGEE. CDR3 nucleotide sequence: TGTGCCAGCAGCCGGGGGGGCGAGACTGAAGCTTTCTTT. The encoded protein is CASSRGGETEAFF.

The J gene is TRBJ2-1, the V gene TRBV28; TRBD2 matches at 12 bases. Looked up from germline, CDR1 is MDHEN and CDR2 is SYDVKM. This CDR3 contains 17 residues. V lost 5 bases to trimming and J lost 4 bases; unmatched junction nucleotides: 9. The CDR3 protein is CASSPSSGGAIYNEQFF. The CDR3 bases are TGTGCCAGCAGTCCTTCTAGCGGGGGGGCGATTTACAATGAGCAGTTCTTC.

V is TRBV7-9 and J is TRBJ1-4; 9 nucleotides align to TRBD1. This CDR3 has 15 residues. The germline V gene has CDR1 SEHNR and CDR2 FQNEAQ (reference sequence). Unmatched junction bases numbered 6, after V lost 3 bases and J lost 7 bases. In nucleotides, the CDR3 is TGTGCCAGCAGCTTTCCGGGACAGGGTGGTGAAAAACTGTTTTTT. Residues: CASSFPGQGGEKLFF.

In DNA, the CDR3 is TGTGCCTGGGGGTCCGAGGGGAACACTGAAGCTTTCTTT. Amino acids: CAWGSEGNTEAFF. The rearrangement uses TRBV30 and TRBJ1-1; D remains ambiguous. Trimming took off 5 bases at V and 1 base at J, with 11 bases between the two ends. The germline gives CDR1 GTSNPN, CDR2 SVGIG (reference sequence). The CDR3 sequence is 13 residues long. The full variable domain, in which reference TRBV30 and TRBJ1-1 provide the parts outside the CDR3, is SQTIHQWPATLVQPVGSPLSLECTVEGTSNPNLYWYRQAAGRGLQLLFYSVGIGQISSEVPQNLSASRPQDRQFILSSKKLLLSDSGFYLCAWGSEGNTEAFFGQGTRLTVV.